What follows are 20 T cell receptor beta chains derived from one specimen sequenced in a study of T cell changes during pregnancy in multiple sclerosis. The repertoire was sequenced with immunoSEQ multiplex PCR; TCRdb's copy has only in-frame clones and lacks some. The sample records tens of thousands of clones, roughly 96% being singletons. The sequencing here drew on peripheral blood, taken in the second trimester of pregnancy. The receptors originated from a female donor with multiple sclerosis, enrolled in a pregnancy study.

The V gene is TRBV29-1, the J gene TRBJ1-5; D call uncertain. V was trimmed by 4 bases and J by 4 bases, leaving 11 bases between them. The CDR3 runs to 13 residues. CDR1 and CDR2 (germline): SQVTM, ANQGSEA. This chain's CDR3 is CSVGKGDNQPQHF. As DNA, the CDR3 is TGCAGCGTTGGGAAGGGAGATAATCAGCCCCAGCATTTT.

The chain has TRBV27 and TRBJ2-1; TRBD2 matches 16 bases. The CDR3 contains 16 residues. CDR1 is MNHEY and CDR2 is SMNVEV in the germline V gene (reference sequence). J lost 9 bases, V lost 7 bases, and 9 bases had no gene match. The CDR3 region has the DNA TGTGCCAGCACCGCCCCGGGACTAGCGGGAGGGAGTGAGCAGTTCTTC. Its translation is CASTAPGLAGGSEQFF.

V is TRBV9 and J is TRBJ1-1, with D possibly being TRBD1 (6 bases). The V and J ends lost 6 bases and 8 bases respectively, with 20 bases between them. This CDR3 has 14 residues. CDR1 and CDR2 (germline): SGDLS, YYNGEE. The CDR3 DNA follows: TGTGCCAGCACCCGAGGGATTGGACAGTCGGAAGCTTTCTTT. It encodes CASTRGIGQSEAFF.

This chain links TRBV18 with TRBJ1-2; 8 nucleotides match TRBD1. Germline V gene lookup returns CDR1 KGHSH and CDR2 LQKENI. After removal of 3 bases from V and 5 bases from J, the junction contained 14 bases not matched to a gene. CDR3 length: 17 amino acids. The CDR3 region is CASSPPQGRGRQYGYTF. The CDR3 DNA reads as TGTGCCAGCTCACCCCCCCAGGGCAGGGGGCGCCAGTATGGCTACACCTTC.

In DNA form, the CDR3 reads TGTGCCAGCAGCCCAAATACCGGCGGAATGGAGACCCAGTACTTC. Protein: CASSPNTGGMETQYF. The chain employs TRBV11-2 and TRBJ2-5; the D is unclear. The CDR3 is 15 amino acids. Trimming removed 5 bases at V and 5 bases at J, with 18 bases between. Germline V gene lookup returns CDR1 SGHAT and CDR2 FQNNGV. Looking up the rest from reference TRBV11-2 and TRBJ2-5 gives the full variable domain: EAGVAQSPRYKIIEKRQSVAFWCNPISGHATLYWYQQILGQGPKLLIQFQNNGVVDDSQLPKDRFSAERLKGVDSTLKIQPAKLEDSAVYLCASSPNTGGMETQYFGPGTRLLVL.

The CDR3 reads CASSLASGVYEQYF. The CDR3 DNA is TGTGCCAGCAGCTTAGCTAGCGGGGTTTACGAGCAGTACTTC. This sequence joins TRBV7-6 and TRBJ2-7; 8 bases agree with TRBD2. Germline values: CDR1 SGHVS, CDR2 FNYEAQ. The ends lost 0 bases at V and 4 bases at J; junction bases unmatched: 2. This CDR3 is 14 amino acids long.

V usage is TRBV9 and J usage is TRBJ2-1; tentative D call: TRBD1 (5 bases). The germline V gene encodes CDR1 SGDLS and CDR2 YYNGEE. V was shortened by 0 bases and J by 0 bases, with 13 bases between the two germline ends. The length of the CDR3 is 17 residues. DNA for the CDR3: TGTGCCAGCAGCGTAGTGGGGCTCCTGAGCTCCTACAATGAGCAGTTCTTC. This gives the protein CASSVVGLLSSYNEQFF.

The rearrangement links TRBV10-3 to TRBJ2-3; 8 nucleotides line up with TRBD1. V trimming: 6 bases; J trimming: 1 base; junction bases outside the gene matches: 3. The CDR3 contains 14 residues. Germline values: CDR1 ENHRY, CDR2 SYGVKD. The CDR3 DNA sequence: TGTGCCATCAGGGGGGGACAGGGCACAGATACGCAGTATTTT. Translated, it gives CAIRGGQGTDTQYF.

The rearrangement uses TRBV10-1 and TRBJ1-1; D perhaps matches TRBD1 (5 bases). This CDR3 is built from 14 residues. Trimming took 3 bases from V and 2 from J, leaving 10 bases between them. Germline V gene lookup returns CDR1 WNHNN and CDR2 SYGVQD (reference sequence). Here the CDR3 DNA reads TGCGCCAGCAGTGAAAAGGGGTCTAACACTGAAGCTTTCTTT. Translating gives CASSEKGSNTEAFF.

The rearrangement joins TRBV5-6 to TRBJ2-1; TRBD1 is a possible D gene (5 bases). Deletions cut 1 base from V and 0 bases from J, with 11 bases between. There are 16 residues in the CDR3. Germline CDR1 and CDR2: SGHDT and YYEEEE. CDR3 protein: CASSLRQLSSYNEQFF. The CDR3 DNA reads TGTGCCAGCAGCTTGAGACAGCTGAGCTCCTACAATGAGCAGTTCTTC.

The rearrangement joins TRBV27 to TRBJ1-4, with D perhaps TRBD1 (6 bases). Per the germline V gene, CDR1 is MNHEY and CDR2 is SMNVEV (reference sequence). The CDR3 is 15 residues long. Trimming stripped 6 bases from V and 5 bases from J, with 16 bases between. CDR3: CASSPSGGANEKLFF. The CDR3 DNA reads TGTGCCAGCAGCCCTTCGGGGGGCGCCAATGAAAAACTGTTTTTT.

The chain uses TRBV13 and TRBJ1-2, with 7 bases matching TRBD1. This CDR3 has 15 amino acids. J was trimmed by 0 bases and V by 1 base; bases with no gene match: 2. Germline CDR1 reads PRHDT; CDR2 reads FYEKMQ (reference sequence). The CDR3, as DNA: TGTGCCAGCAGCTTAGAGGGACAGCCTAACTATGGCTACACCTTC. Encoded protein: CASSLEGQPNYGYTF.

The rearrangement joins TRBV7-9 to TRBJ2-7; 13 nucleotides line up with TRBD2. With V trimmed by 5 bases and J by 7 bases, 17 bases remained unmatched. Germline CDR1 and CDR2: SEHNR and FQNEAQ (reference sequence). The CDR3 sequence is 18 residues long. The CDR3 spells CASSPSQPGLAGSWEQYF. The CDR3 DNA reads TGTGCCAGCAGCCCCTCCCAGCCGGGACTAGCGGGGTCGTGGGAGCAGTACTTC.

This clone appeared a few times. The chain is built from TRBV27 and TRBJ2-7; 10 positions agree with TRBD2. V lost 11 bases, J lost 5 bases, and 21 bases stayed unmatched. This CDR3 has 17 residues. CDR1 MNHEY and CDR2 SMNVEV come from the germline V gene (reference sequence). The chain's CDR3 is CARRRASGGHCIHEQYF. The CDR3 DNA reads TGTGCCCGCCGGAGGGCTAGCGGGGGACATTGCATCCACGAGCAGTACTTC.

Of note for this clone: Other DNA sequences from this sample encode an identical CDR3 as well. The DNA for the CDR3 is TGTGCCATCAGTGATTCGGGCAATGAGCAGTTCTTC. This encodes CAISDSGNEQFF. V gene TRBV10-3 combines with J gene TRBJ2-1; D remains ambiguous. Germline CDR1 reads ENHRY; CDR2 reads SYGVKD. V was trimmed by 3 bases and J by 6 bases, leaving 6 bases between them. CDR3 length: 12 amino acids.

The V gene is TRBV5-1, the J gene TRBJ2-2; 7 nucleotides line up with TRBD2. Germline V gene data show CDR1 as SGHRS and CDR2 as YFSETQ. The CDR3 covers 12 residues. V was clipped by 4 bases and J by 6 bases; unmatched bases: 0. The chain's CDR3 is CASSREAGELFF. The CDR3 DNA reads TGCGCCAGCAGCCGGGAGGCCGGGGAGCTGTTTTTT.

The chain combines TRBV12-5 with TRBJ1-1; D is possibly TRBD1 (6 bases). Germline V CDR1 and CDR2: LGHNT, FRNRAP. The germline V and J ends were trimmed by 5 bases and 0 bases, with 13 bases remaining between them. The CDR3 length is 15 residues. CDR3 in DNA: TGTGCTAGTGGTACCGCGGACAGTCTGAACACTGAAGCTTTCTTT. Its translation is CASGTADSLNTEAFF.

The chain employs TRBV12-1 and TRBJ2-7; TRBD2 is taken as the D call from the table, unchecked against the DNA. TRBV12-1 is a documented pseudogene. This CDR3 region has 15 residues. CDR3 in DNA: TGTGCCAGCACTGAGGGGGAGGGCCCCACCTGCGAGCAGTACTTC. Translation: CASTEGEGPTCEQYF.

As for this clone: The identical CDR3 is also encoded by other nucleotide sequences in the sample. The chain has TRBV27 and TRBJ1-1; D remains ambiguous. The V end was cut by 3 bases, the J end by 4 bases, with 9 bases between. CDR1 is MNHEY, CDR2 SMNVEV, per germline (reference sequence). This CDR3 has 13 residues. CDR3 residues: CASSLGRGTEAFF. DNA for the CDR3: TGTGCCAGCAGTTTGGGGAGAGGCACTGAAGCTTTCTTT.

This chain connects TRBV19 to TRBJ2-2; no reliable D call. CDR3 length: 14 amino acids. Trimming shortened V by 5 bases and J by 2 bases, and 9 bases separated the two germline ends. The germline V gene has CDR1 LNHDA and CDR2 SQIVND (reference sequence). This CDR3 reads CASSLTANTGELFF. CDR3 in DNA: TGTGCCAGTAGTCTAACAGCAAACACCGGGGAGCTGTTTTTT.